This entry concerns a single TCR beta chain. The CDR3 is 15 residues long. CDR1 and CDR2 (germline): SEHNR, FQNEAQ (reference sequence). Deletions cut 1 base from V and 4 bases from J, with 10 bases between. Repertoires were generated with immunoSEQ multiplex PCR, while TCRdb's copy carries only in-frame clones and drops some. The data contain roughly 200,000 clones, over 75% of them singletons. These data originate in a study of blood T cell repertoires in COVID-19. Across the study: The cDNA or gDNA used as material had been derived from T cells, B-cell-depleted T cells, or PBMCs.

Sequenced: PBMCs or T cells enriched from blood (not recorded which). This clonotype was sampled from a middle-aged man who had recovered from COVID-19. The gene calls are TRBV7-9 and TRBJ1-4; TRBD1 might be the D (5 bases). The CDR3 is CASSLGGDNNEKLFF. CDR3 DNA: TGTGCCAGCAGCTTAGGGGGGGATAATAATGAAAAACTGTTTTTT.